The 12 T cell receptor beta chains reported below all come from one sample, sequenced in a study of response to subunit inactivated influenza vaccine. TCRdb fed the RT-PCR reads into MiXCR, producing one record per CDR3 protein. This table holds about 570,000 distinct CDR3 sequences, about 10% found once. A further study also used this sample, focusing on T cells expressing NK-cell markers. That source reports: Scientists made TCR beta cDNA using 5'RACE template switching with UMIs.

The sequencing here drew on PBMCs from blood, taken on the day of vaccination. The receptors come from a man between 45 and 60 years old who received an inactivated influenza vaccine.

CDR3 DNA sequence: TGTGCCAGCAGCGTAACCCGAAGACAGGGGGCTGGCGGGGAGCTGTTTTTT. As protein: CASSVTRRQGAGGELFF. The chain employs TRBV9 and TRBJ2-2; TRBD1 matches at 10 bases. The CDR3 length is 17 residues. V lost 1 base and J lost 7; bases outside the gene matches: 10. Germline CDR1 and CDR2: SGDLS and YYNGEE.

V and J are TRBV5-1 and TRBJ1-6; 7 bases agree with TRBD1. With V trimmed by 3 bases and J by 4 bases, 10 bases remained unmatched. Germline lookup yields CDR1 SGHRS and CDR2 YFSETQ. The CDR3 extends over 17 amino acids. The DNA of the CDR3 is TGCGCCAGCAGCTACGAATCCTCGGGACAGTATAATTCACCCCTCCACTTT. This translates into CASSYESSGQYNSPLHF.

This clonotype was seen more than once but under ten times. The V and J genes are TRBV28 and TRBJ2-7, with TRBD2 identical over 8 bases. Trimming took 11 bases from V and 2 from J; bases not matched to a gene: 11. CDR1 and CDR2 from the germline V gene are MDHEN and SYDVKM. The CDR3 has 14 amino acids. The CDR3 sequence is CAVALAGTAYEQYF. The CDR3 bases are TGTGCCGTTGCTTTAGCGGGGACGGCCTACGAGCAGTACTTC.

This clonotype has ten or more counts. The chain recombines TRBV12-3 or TRBV12-4 with TRBJ2-3, with a possible D match to TRBD1 (5 bases). Deletions cut 3 bases from V and 1 base from J, with 11 bases between. The CDR3 consists of 15 residues. The CDR3 region is CASSLSGRGTDTQYF. The CDR3 nucleotides are TGTGCCAGCAGTTTGTCCGGCAGGGGCACAGATACGCAGTATTTT.

The genes are TRBV5-1 and TRBJ2-7; TRBD1 aligns across 9 bases. J gave up 6 bases and V 4 bases, and 2 bases lay outside the gene matches. Germline V gene data show CDR1 as SGHRS and CDR2 as YFSETQ. The CDR3 has 12 residues. CDR3 DNA: TGCGCCAGCAGCACGACAGGGGGCGAGCAGTACTTC. Translation gives CASSTTGGEQYF.

This clonotype occurred a few times. The genes are TRBV2 and TRBJ2-3, with D maybe TRBD2 (6 bases). Germline V lookup: CDR1 SNHLY, CDR2 FYNNEI. V was trimmed by 1 base and J by 4 bases, leaving 12 bases between them. The CDR3 covers 15 residues. The CDR3 loop is CASSEEGLGADTQYF. For the CDR3, the DNA is TGTGCCAGCAGTGAAGAGGGACTTGGGGCAGATACGCAGTATTTT.

This rearrangement joins TRBV7-2 to TRBJ1-5; D is unclear. V lost 1 base to trimming and J lost 3 bases, with 10 bases between them. Germline assignment: CDR1 SGHTA and CDR2 FQGNSA. There are 15 residues in the CDR3. Written as DNA, the CDR3 is TGTGCCAGCAGCTTAGAGGCAGGAACCAATCAGCCCCAGCATTTT. It encodes CASSLEAGTNQPQHF.

This clonotype was picked up a small number of times. The J gene is TRBJ2-5, the V gene TRBV2; tentatively, D is TRBD2 (5 bases). Trimming stripped 7 bases from V and 1 base from J, with 19 bases between. The V gene's germline CDR1 is SNHLY and CDR2 FYNNEI. The CDR3 is 16 residues long. The CDR3 spells CASIPGLVVGQETQYF. CDR3 in DNA: TGTGCCAGCATACCGGGATTGGTTGTGGGCCAAGAGACCCAGTACTTC.

This clonotype occurred a few times. The chain combines TRBV15 with TRBJ2-3; D is unresolved. The V and J ends lost 4 bases and 1 base respectively, with 9 bases between them. The CDR3 extends over 14 amino acids. The V gene's germline CDR1 is LNHNV and CDR2 YYDKDF (reference sequence). CDR3 sequence: CATSMDPGTDTQYF. The CDR3 coding sequence is TGTGCCACCAGCATGGACCCCGGCACAGATACGCAGTATTTT.

The sample holds a few counts of this clonotype. The chain recombines TRBV7-9 with TRBJ2-5; unclear D gene. The ends were cut back, 8 bases at V and 3 bases at J, with 13 bases in the middle. CDR1 is SEHNR and CDR2 is FQNEAQ in the germline V gene (reference sequence). The CDR3 spans 13 residues. CDR3 sequence: CASGEGLKETQYF. CDR3 DNA: TGTGCCAGCGGTGAAGGATTAAAAGAGACCCAGTACTTC.

CDR3 protein: CSAPTRGVETQYF. Written as DNA, the CDR3 is TGCAGTGCCCCGACACGGGGAGTTGAGACCCAGTACTTC. V and J are TRBV20-1 and TRBJ2-5, with a tentative D call TRBD2 (5 bases). The CDR3 is 13 residues long. The germline V gene encodes CDR1 DFQATT and CDR2 SNEGSKA (reference sequence). With 6 bases removed from V and 5 bases from J, the gap between germline ends came to 16 bases.

V gene TRBV7-8 combines with J gene TRBJ2-1; no clear D. The V gene's germline CDR1 is SGHVS and CDR2 FQNEAQ. Deletions cut 7 bases from V and 4 bases from J, with 17 bases between. The CDR3 totals 15 residues. The CDR3 loop is CASIGSGLRYNEQFF. Written as DNA, the CDR3 is TGTGCCAGCATCGGGTCCGGGTTGCGGTACAATGAGCAGTTCTTC.